This T cell receptor beta chain was captured by sequencing in a study of T cells in Graves' hyperthyroidism and ophthalmopathy (dated by TCRdb to about 2019). Context from the whole study: Peripheral blood samples were taken at initial diagnosis, before any treatment was given. TCR V-J signatures able to tell the groups apart were searched for in a discovery cohort of about a hundred patients, of whom more than 40 had Graves' ophthalmopathy and about 60 had stable Graves' hyperthyroidism. Prospective prediction of ophthalmopathy was tested in an independent validation cohort of fewer than 20 hyperthyroidism patients and some 17 patients who later progressed to ophthalmopathy. The roughly 100 discovery patients were randomly split 7:3 into training and test sets. The study also compared thyroid tissue and blood T-cell repertoires from roughly six Graves' hyperthyroidism patients. Following sampling, methimazole starting at 30 mg daily was given to hyperthyroidism patients, and high-dose intravenous methylprednisolone was given to ophthalmopathy patients. TCR Vbeta CDR3 sequencing of around 130 peripheral blood samples (under 45 ophthalmopathy, 75 hyperthyroidism and roughly 17 progressor patients) is reported in the paper. Study-wide findings and limitations: No statistical method was used to set the sample size in advance, and investigators knew the group allocation. A 13 V-J signature model separated ophthalmopathy from stable hyperthyroidism, with nearly 90% sensitivity and 81.08% specificity in cross-validation and 80%/75% in testing. Most expanded thyroid clonotypes (frequency above 0.001) were also detected in blood, suggesting blood repertoires may reflect thyroid immune responses. In validation, the model predicted progression to ophthalmopathy a median of roughly 6.1 months before onset, with about 70% sensitivity and around 76% specificity.

This clonotype was observed at least ten times. Its antigen remains undetermined. There are no base qualities to consult, and no much larger clone falls within one base. Stable Graves' hyperthyroidism was defined as no progression to ophthalmopathy during 18 months of follow-up. Hyperthyroidism patients were newly diagnosed, with disease duration under 2 months, and aged 18 to 65 years. Any patient with an uncontrolled infection, another autoimmune disease, pregnancy or lactation was excluded. Diagnoses relied on clinical symptoms, serum thyroxine and TRAb, thyroid ultrasound and orbital computed tomography. PBMCs were separated from 7.5 to 10 ml of fresh peripheral blood using Ficoll-Paque density gradient centrifugation. Total RNA was extracted using Trizol reagent, and RNA quality was assessed on an Agilent 2100 Bioanalyzer. The CDR1 and CDR2 encoded by the germline V gene (reference sequence) are MNHEY and SMNVEV. V lost 4 bases and J lost 4 bases; the stretch between them is 0 bases long. The CDR3 goes from the cysteine to the phenylalanine over 10 residues. Of all the DNA, just the CDR3 is kept, 30 bases in frame from base 1.

The TCR beta CDR3 regions were amplified from the RNA transcripts. A first-round RT-PCR of the TCR CDR3 used the HTBI primer set with the Qiagen OneStep RT-PCR kit. The libraries were constructed in a second round of multiplex PCR and then size-selected and purified. Paired-end sequencing of the libraries was performed with 100 bp reads on an Illumina HiSeq2000. The original pipeline was this. SOAPnuke was used to process the raw data, throwing out any read that contained adapters or uncalled bases, had a mean Phred below 15, or lacked an exact constant-primer or identifier match. High-quality paired reads were merged using COPE v1.2.5, and each unique nucleotide sequence was defined as a clonotype. MiTCR v1.1 was used to align the clonotypes against IMGT TRBV, TRBD and TRBJ reference segments. The analysis included only V-J combinations with a frequency above 0.0001, which together covered approximately 99% of the repertoires. The TCS score was defined as the ratio of F50 (clonal expansion) to E x V (chaos), calculated using BLOSUM62-based TCRdist between CDR3 peptides within each V-J. Welch's t-statistics and random forest reduced fewer than 600 V-J features to fewer than 15, which were used in a naive Bayes classifier (R e1071). TCRdb reworked the public reads: Q25 trimming with fastp, MiXCR clone assembly, productive beta chains retained. Rows are unified per CDR3 protein, each entry keeping the most common DNA and genes. TCRdb, not the authors, supplied the V and J calls. Present in this sample are 350,000 to 400,000 distinct CDR3 sequences, 14% to 15% of which were seen just once. Less than 35% of the sample goes to the ten largest clones.

This TCR derives from a young woman with Graves' hyperthyroidism. Sequencing used blood. The chain is made from TRBV27 and TRBJ2-3; the D gene is not confidently resolved. The CDR3 is CASSSDTQYF. The DNA sequence reads TGTGCCAGCAGTTCAGATACGCAGTATTTT.